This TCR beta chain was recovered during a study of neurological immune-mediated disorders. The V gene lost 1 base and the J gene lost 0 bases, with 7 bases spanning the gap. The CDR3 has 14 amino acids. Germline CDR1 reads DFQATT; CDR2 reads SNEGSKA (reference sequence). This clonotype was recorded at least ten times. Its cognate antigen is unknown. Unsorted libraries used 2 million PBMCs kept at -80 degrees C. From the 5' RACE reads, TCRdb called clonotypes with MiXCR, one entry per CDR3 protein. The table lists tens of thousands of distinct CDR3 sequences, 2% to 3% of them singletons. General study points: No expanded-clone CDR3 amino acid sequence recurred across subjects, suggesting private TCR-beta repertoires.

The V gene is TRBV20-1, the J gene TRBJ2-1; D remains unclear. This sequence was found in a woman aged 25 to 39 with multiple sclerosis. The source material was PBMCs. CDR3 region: CSARGGSSYNEQFF. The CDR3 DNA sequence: TGCAGTGCTAGAGGTGGAAGCTCCTACAATGAGCAGTTCTTC.